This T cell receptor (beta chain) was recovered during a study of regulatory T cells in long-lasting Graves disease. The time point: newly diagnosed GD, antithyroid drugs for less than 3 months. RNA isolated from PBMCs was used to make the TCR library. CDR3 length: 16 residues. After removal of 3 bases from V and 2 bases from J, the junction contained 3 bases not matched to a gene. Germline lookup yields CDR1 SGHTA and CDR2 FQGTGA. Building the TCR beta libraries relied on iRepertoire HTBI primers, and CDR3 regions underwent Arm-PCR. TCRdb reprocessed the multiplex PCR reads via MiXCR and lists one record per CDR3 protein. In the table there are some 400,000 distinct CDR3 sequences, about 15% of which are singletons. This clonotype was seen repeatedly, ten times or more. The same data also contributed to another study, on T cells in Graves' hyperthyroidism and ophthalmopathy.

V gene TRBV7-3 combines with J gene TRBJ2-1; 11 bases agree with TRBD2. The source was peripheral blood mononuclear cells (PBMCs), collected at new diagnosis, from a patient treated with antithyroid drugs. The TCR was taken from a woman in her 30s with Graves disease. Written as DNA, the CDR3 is TGTGCCAGCAGCTTGAAGACTAGCGGGACCTACAATGAGCAGTTCTTC. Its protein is CASSLKTSGTYNEQFF.